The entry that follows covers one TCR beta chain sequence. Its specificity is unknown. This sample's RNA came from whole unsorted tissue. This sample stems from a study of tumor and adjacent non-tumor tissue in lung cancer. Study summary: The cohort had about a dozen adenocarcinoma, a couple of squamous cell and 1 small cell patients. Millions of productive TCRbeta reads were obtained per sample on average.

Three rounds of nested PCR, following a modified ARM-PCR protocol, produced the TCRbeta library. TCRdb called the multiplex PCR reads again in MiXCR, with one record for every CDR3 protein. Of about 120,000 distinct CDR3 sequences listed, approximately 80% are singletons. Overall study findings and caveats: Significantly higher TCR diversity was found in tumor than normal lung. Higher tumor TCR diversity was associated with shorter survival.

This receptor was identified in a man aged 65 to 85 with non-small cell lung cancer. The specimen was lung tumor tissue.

The chain's CDR3 is CSVVLYQSSGEAGYTF. CDR3 nucleotides: TGCAGCGTTGTCCTCTATCAATCATCGGGAGAAGCTGGCTACACCTTC. The V gene is TRBV29-1, the J gene TRBJ1-2, with D unresolved. The CDR3 length is 16 residues. Trimming cost V 4 bases and J 7 bases, with 25 bases left between them. The germline V gene encodes CDR1 SQVTM and CDR2 ANQGSEA.